These T cell receptor beta chains were read from a single sample in a study of shared clonotypes between healthy human individuals. The protocol was immunoSEQ multiplex PCR, while the TCRdb copy is restricted to in-frame clones and leaves out a portion. The sample lists some 580,000 clones; roughly 97% were seen once. Sequenced: naive CD4+ T cells sorted from blood. These receptors were taken from a woman aged 25 to 39 in good health. CDR3s include the opening cysteine and the closing phenylalanine or tryptophan. D genes are given only for firm matches. Clone size is not always given. Where it is, it says once, few, many or a class for expanded clones.

J gene,D gene,clone size,V gene,CDR3 length,CDR3 DNA,CDR3 protein
TRBJ2-3,-,-,TRBV5-4,14,TGTGCCAGCAGCCCCAGACTAAGCACAGATACGCAGTATTTT,CASSPRLSTDTQYF
TRBJ2-3,TRBD2,-,TRBV15,17,TGTGCCACCAGCCGAGTCGGACTAGCGGGAATCACAGATACGCAGTATTTT,CATSRVGLAGITDTQYF
TRBJ2-1,TRBD2,-,TRBV7-9,16,TGTGCCAGCAGCCCGTGGCGGACTAGCGGTTACAATGAGCAGTTCTTC,CASSPWRTSGYNEQFF
TRBJ1-1,-,-,TRBV5-6,14,TGTGCCAGCAGCCCCCCCGGGGTCGGGACTGAAGCTTCCTTT,CASSPPGVGTEASF
TRBJ2-7,TRBD2,-,TRBV5-1,15,TGCGCCAGCAGCCCCCCGGGACTAGGAGGCAACGAGCAGTACTTC,CASSPPGLGGNEQYF
TRBJ2-7,TRBD1,-,TRBV5-5,14,TGTGCCAGCAGCTTGATCGGGACAGCCTACGAGCAGTACTTC,CASSLIGTAYEQYF
TRBJ1-1,-,-,TRBV28,15,TGTGCCAGCCTCCGCCGATTGGGTATTGTTCCTGAAGCTTTCTTT,CASLRRLGIVPEAFF
TRBJ2-1,-,-,TRBV7-6,14,TGTGCCAGCAGCTTAGTGTCTGTGAACAATGAGCAGTTCTTC,CASSLVSVNNEQFF
TRBJ1-1,-,-,TRBV6-1,14,TGTGCCAGCAGCACAGCGGAAGGAACCACTGAAGCTTTCTTT,CASSTAEGTTEAFF
TRBJ1-2,-,-,TRBV10-3,15,TGTGCCATCAGTGATGAAGGGGTCGGCAACTATGGCTACACCTTC,CAISDEGVGNYGYTF
TRBJ2-4,TRBD2,-,TRBV2,15,TGTGCCAGCAAAGAGCGGGAGGGCCTTCGGGGCATTCAGTACTTC,CASKEREGLRGIQYF
TRBJ1-2,-,-,TRBV2,14,TGTGCCAGCAGCCCCCAGCGGGGGCCCGAAGGCTACACCTTC,CASSPQRGPEGYTF
TRBJ1-1,-,few,TRBV6-5,12,TGTGCCAGTCGGGTAGGGGCCACTGAAGCTTTCTTT,CASRVGATEAFF
TRBJ2-5,TRBD2,-,TRBV7-9,13,TGTGCCAGCAGCTTACTAGCGGAAGAGACCCAGTACTTC,CASSLLAEETQYF
TRBJ2-2,-,-,TRBV10-3,16,TGTGCCATCAGTGAGTTGGTTAGCGTTATCACCGGGGAGCTGTTTTTT,CAISELVSVITGELFF
TRBJ2-4,TRBD2,-,TRBV10-3,18,TGTGCCATCAGTGACCAGCGGGAGGTGATCGGGGCCAAAAACATTCAGTACTTC,CAISDQREVIGAKNIQYF
TRBJ2-7,TRBD1,-,TRBV29-1,13,TGCAGCGTGTCCGGGACAGGCTCCTACGAGCAGTACTTC,CSVSGTGSYEQYF
TRBJ1-2,-,-,TRBV28,13,TGTGCCTCACGTAGGGGGACCAACTATGGCTACACCTTC,CASRRGTNYGYTF
TRBJ1-4,-,-,TRBV7-9,15,TGTGCCAGCAGCTCCCTCGCAACGCCCAATGAAAAACTGTTTTTT,CASSSLATPNEKLFF
TRBJ1-3,-,-,TRBV7-3,13,TGTGCCAGCAGCCGTGGAGAGGGAAACACCATATATTTT,CASSRGEGNTIYF
TRBJ2-6,-,-,TRBV7-3,14,TGTGCCAGCAGTGATCCCTCTGGGGCCAACGTCCTGACTTTC,CASSDPSGANVLTF
TRBJ2-5,-,-,TRBV6-5,15,TGTGCCAGCAGTTACTCGTGGCTCCACCAAGAGACCCAGTACTTC,CASSYSWLHQETQYF
TRBJ2-1,TRBD2,-,TRBV9,19,TGTGCCAGCAGCGTACAGGGACTAGCGGGGATGTCTTTGCGGGATGAGCAGTTCTTC,CASSVQGLAGMSLRDEQFF
TRBJ1-2,-,-,TRBV15,16,TGTGCCACCGCGTCTACTCGGGCCGTTAAAAACTATGGCTACACCTTC,CATASTRAVKNYGYTF
TRBJ1-5,TRBD1,once,TRBV15,18,TGTGCCACCAGCAATTGGACAGGAAATCGGTATAGCAATCAGCCCCAGCATTTT,CATSNWTGNRYSNQPQHF